The sequence of this TCR beta chain was determined in a study of blood T cell repertoires in COVID-19. Turning to the study itself: Sites in the United States, Italy and Spain provided acute and convalescent COVID-19 samples. T cells, B-cell-depleted T cells, or PBMCs supplied cDNA or gDNA.

The table came from immunoSEQ multiplex PCR; TCRdb's copy has only in-frame clones and leaves some out. The repertoire holds under 200,000 clones, with under 90% as singletons. CDR3 length: 14 residues. The V gene's germline CDR1 is MNHEY and CDR2 SVGAGI. Unmatched junction bases numbered 6, after V lost 6 bases and J lost 3 bases. The TCR originated in a woman aged 80 or over with acute or convalescent COVID-19. Input material: peripheral blood. This chain links TRBV6-5 with TRBJ2-7; 9 bases are shared with TRBD1. The CDR3 region has the DNA TGTGCCAGCAGGGCCGGGACAGGGATCTACGAGCAGTACTTC. This codes for CASRAGTGIYEQYF.